The clone carrying this TCR beta chain was detected ten times or more. TCRdb reprocessed the RT-PCR reads with MiXCR, giving one entry per CDR3 protein. The sample yields hundreds of thousands of distinct CDR3 sequences, 14% seen once. V lost 0 bases to trimming and J lost 2 bases; unmatched junction nucleotides: 9. The germline gives CDR1 MNHEY, CDR2 SVGAGI. The CDR3 loop spans 17 amino acids. V gene TRBV6-5 combines with J gene TRBJ2-7; 8 bases map to TRBD2. Input material: memory CD4+ T cells from blood. The TCR was taken from a female donor in good health, serving as a healthy control. CDR3 nucleotides: TGTGCCAGCAGTTACTCGTTCGGGGGACTAGGGGCCTACGAGCAGTACTTC. The encoded protein is CASSYSFGGLGAYEQYF.